This entry concerns a single T cell receptor (beta chain). This receptor's antigen is unknown. Base qualities are not at hand, and no much larger clone is one base apart. The cysteine opens and the phenylalanine closes a CDR3 of 16 amino acids. Here the CDR3 DNA is all that survives: 48 bases in frame from base 1. Per the germline V gene, SGDLS is the CDR1 and YYNGEE is the CDR2. Germline trimming: 0 bases from V, 0 bases from J; junction bases outside gene matches: 5. This specimen belongs to a study of PD-L1 blockade in urothelial cancer (dated by TCRdb to 2015 to 2018). Turning to the overall study: Therapy was started around 2014 for all patients, and atezolizumab 1,200 mg was administered intravenously every 3 weeks. TCR sequencing covered pretreatment tumor samples and matched, serially collected peripheral blood taken before and after atezolizumab treatment. In the same patients, pretreatment tumors underwent whole exome sequencing and RNA sequencing in addition to TCR sequencing. Blood samples gave median yields of roughly 150,000 T cells and 65,000 to 85,000 unique TCRs, along with a median clonality of approximately 0.084. Patients had an ECOG performance status of 0 or 1 and had received between 0 and 3 prior chemotherapy regimens. Durable clinical benefit was achieved by nine patients and was not achieved by 20 patients. Blood samples were analyzed at two time points: 3 weeks after treatment start (second dose) and 6 weeks after treatment start. Durable clinical benefit was defined as progression-free survival longer than 6 months, and TCR features were also tested against progression-free and overall survival. Pretreatment blood TCR-seq was available for fewer than 30 patients, at least one posttreatment blood collection was obtained for approximately 25 patients, and tumor TCR-seq was available for approximately 25 patients. Somatic, immune and clinical correlates of response to PD-L1 blockade with atezolizumab in urothelial cancer were the focus of an exploratory multi-omic analysis. About nine tenths of the roughly 29 patients were males with bladder-origin urothelial cancer, and about 60% of the 29 reported a prior smoking history. The full study reports these points: Greater expansion of tumor-associated TCR clones in peripheral blood 3 weeks after the start of treatment was observed in patients with durable benefit (n of about 20, p = 0.022). Because the sample size was small (n ≈ 30) and many of the analyses were exploratory, the results are meant to be hypothesis-generating. Improved progression-free and overall survival was found to be associated with pretreatment peripheral blood TCR clonality below the median.

Synthetic TCR analog templates were spiked into each PCR so that absolute template abundance could be estimated from read counts. Using the immunoSEQ assay, TCRbeta CDR3 regions were amplified from genomic DNA with bias-controlled V and J gene primers. Sequencing of rearranged TCRbeta segments was done at approximately 20X coverage. On the study's bioinformatics: Clustering was used to correct sequencing errors, and CDR3s were annotated against IMGT so that V, D and J genes could be assigned. Downstream analyses used only productive TCRbeta rearrangements, leaving out any out-of-frame or stop-codon sequences. Clonality was calculated as one minus the Shannon entropy normalized by the log of the number of unique productive sequences. Fisher's exact test with Benjamini-Hochberg correction, using a cutoff of adjusted p below 0.01, was how clones that differed between time points or between blood and tumor were identified. TCRdb took over this immuneACCESS table, retaining in-frame rearrangements with V and J assigned. Such tables are incomplete; in checked studies, under half of the missing clones stem from an unresolved V gene, and the remainder is unexplained. V, J and clone size were drawn from that table, and D and trimming were deduced from the DNA. A total of more than 35,000 clones appear in this sample, 80% to 95% of them only once. Of the sample, around 8% is held by the ten largest clones.

The cohort included 29 patients with locally advanced or metastatic urothelial carcinoma who were treated at Memorial Sloan Kettering on a trial protocol. Peripheral blood mononuclear cells were collected pretreatment and during treatment, at between 1 and 8 total time points per patient. The Qiagen DNeasy Blood extraction kit was used to purify genomic DNA from total PBMCs and tumor samples. PBMCs were collected pretreatment and during treatment, and were isolated and stored as previously described. This specimen was PBMCs, taken around atezolizumab (anti-PD-L1) treatment. This sequence was found in a man aged 65 to 85 with urothelial cancer. The chain links TRBV9 with TRBJ2-5, with 7 middle bases fitting TRBD2. CDR3 sequence: CASSVDGGGYQETQYF. The DNA sequence is TGTGCCAGCAGCGTAGATGGGGGGGGGTACCAAGAGACCCAGTACTTC.